The clone carrying this TCR beta chain has a handful of counts. The antigen is undetermined. The data derive from a study of early T cells in non-severe SARS-CoV-2 infection. Looking at the study overall: Chains stayed unpaired after sequencing of bulk RNA from unsorted whole blood.

Notes on the study in general: The study's VDJdb matching favored anti-spike CD8 responses and missed private and CD4 specificities.

TCRdb analysed the 5' RACE reads with MiXCR anew, one entry per CDR3 protein. The data contain approximately 69,000 distinct CDR3 sequences, under 9.5% of them singletons. Germline lookup yields CDR1 SEHNR and CDR2 FQNEAQ (reference sequence). CDR3 length: 15 residues. V was shortened by 5 bases and J by 0 bases, with 14 bases between the two germline ends. This rearrangement joins TRBV7-9 to TRBJ2-7; D might be TRBD1 or TRBD2, each matching 5 bases. The specimen was whole blood. The receptor comes from an adult who was a healthcare worker with PCR-confirmed SARS-CoV-2 infection or an uninfected control (not recorded which). CDR3 amino acids: CASSLQGVSSYEQYF. As DNA, the CDR3 is TGTGCCAGCAGCCTGCAGGGAGTTTCCTCCTACGAGCAGTACTTC. The whole variable domain, remainder taken from reference TRBV7-9 and TRBJ2-7, is DTGVSQNPRHKITKRGQNVTFRCDPISEHNRLYWYRQTLGQGPEFLTYFQNEAQLEKSRLLSDRFSAERPKGSFSTLEIQRTEQGDSAMYLCASSLQGVSSYEQYFGPGTRLTVT.